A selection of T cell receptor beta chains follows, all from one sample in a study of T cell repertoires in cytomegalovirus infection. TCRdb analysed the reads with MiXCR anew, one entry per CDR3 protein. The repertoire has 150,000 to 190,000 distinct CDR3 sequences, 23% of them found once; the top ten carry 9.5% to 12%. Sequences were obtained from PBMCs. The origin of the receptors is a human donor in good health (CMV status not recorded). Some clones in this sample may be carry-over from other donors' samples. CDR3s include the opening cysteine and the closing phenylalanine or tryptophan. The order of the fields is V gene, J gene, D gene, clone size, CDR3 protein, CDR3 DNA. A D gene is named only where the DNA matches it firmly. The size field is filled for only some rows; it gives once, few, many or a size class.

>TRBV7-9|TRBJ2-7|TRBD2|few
CASSSGLAGIYEQYF
TGTGCCAGCAGCTCGGGACTAGCGGGGATCTACGAGCAGTACTTC
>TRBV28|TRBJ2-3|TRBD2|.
CASTSGLAGEGHTQYF
TGTGCCAGCACCTCAGGGCTAGCGGGAGAGGGGCATACGCAGTATTTT
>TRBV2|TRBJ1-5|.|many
CASSEGRGNQPQHF
TGTGCCAGCAGTGAGGGCAGGGGCAATCAGCCCCAGCATTTT
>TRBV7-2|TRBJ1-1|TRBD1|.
CASSFQGAWAFF
TGTGCCAGCAGCTTCCAGGGGGCGTGGGCTTTCTTT
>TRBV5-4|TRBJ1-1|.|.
CASSFPHGGRPNTEAFF
TGTGCCAGCAGCTTCCCCCACGGGGGCCGACCGAACACTGAAGCTTTCTTT
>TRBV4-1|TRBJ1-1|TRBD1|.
CASSLDRGWTEAFF
TGCGCCAGCAGCCTGGACAGGGGATGGACTGAAGCTTTCTTT
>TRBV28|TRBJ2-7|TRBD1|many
CASSPTGGHEQYF
TGTGCCAGCAGCCCGACAGGGGGCCACGAGCAGTACTTC
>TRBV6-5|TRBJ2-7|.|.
CASSYDGFEQYF
TGTGCCAGCAGTTACGATGGGTTCGAGCAGTACTTC
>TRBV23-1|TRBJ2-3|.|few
CASSQSETQAQYF
TGCGCCAGCAGTCAATCTGAGACGCAGGCGCAGTATTTT
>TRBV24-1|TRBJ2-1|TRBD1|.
CATSDSAGQVGNEQFF
TGTGCCACCAGTGATTCCGCGGGACAGGTCGGCAATGAGCAGTTCTTC
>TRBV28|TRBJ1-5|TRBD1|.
CASSLIPGQGASNQPQHF
TGTGCCAGCAGTTTAATTCCCGGACAGGGGGCCAGCAATCAGCCCCAGCATTTT
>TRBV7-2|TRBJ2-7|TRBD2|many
CASSPSGAGRQREQYF
TGTGCCAGCAGCCCTAGCGGGGCCGGCCGACAACGAGAGCAGTACTTC
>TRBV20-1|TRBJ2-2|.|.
CSARLGGRDTGELFF
TGCAGTGCTAGGCTGGGAGGTCGTGACACCGGGGAGCTGTTTTTT
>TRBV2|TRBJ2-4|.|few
CASKATRSIQYF
TGTGCCAGCAAAGCCACCCGAAGCATTCAGTACTTC
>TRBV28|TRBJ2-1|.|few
CASTAGTSTRYNEQFF
TGTGCCAGCACAGCCGGGACTTCGACACGGTACAATGAGCAGTTCTTC
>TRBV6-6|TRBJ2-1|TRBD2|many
CASTGGRMSYNEQFF
TGTGCCAGCACCGGCGGGAGAATGTCCTACAATGAGCAGTTCTTC
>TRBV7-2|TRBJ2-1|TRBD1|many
CASSRGQGAYNEQFF
TGTGCCAGCAGCCGGGGACAGGGGGCCTACAATGAGCAGTTCTTC
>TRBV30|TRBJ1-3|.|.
CAWRVFGGDGNTIYF
TGTGCCTGGAGGGTGTTCGGGGGAGATGGAAACACCATATATTTT
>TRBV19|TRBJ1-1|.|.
CASSIKQQGSTEAFF
TGTGCCAGTAGTATCAAGCAACAGGGTAGCACTGAAGCTTTCTTT